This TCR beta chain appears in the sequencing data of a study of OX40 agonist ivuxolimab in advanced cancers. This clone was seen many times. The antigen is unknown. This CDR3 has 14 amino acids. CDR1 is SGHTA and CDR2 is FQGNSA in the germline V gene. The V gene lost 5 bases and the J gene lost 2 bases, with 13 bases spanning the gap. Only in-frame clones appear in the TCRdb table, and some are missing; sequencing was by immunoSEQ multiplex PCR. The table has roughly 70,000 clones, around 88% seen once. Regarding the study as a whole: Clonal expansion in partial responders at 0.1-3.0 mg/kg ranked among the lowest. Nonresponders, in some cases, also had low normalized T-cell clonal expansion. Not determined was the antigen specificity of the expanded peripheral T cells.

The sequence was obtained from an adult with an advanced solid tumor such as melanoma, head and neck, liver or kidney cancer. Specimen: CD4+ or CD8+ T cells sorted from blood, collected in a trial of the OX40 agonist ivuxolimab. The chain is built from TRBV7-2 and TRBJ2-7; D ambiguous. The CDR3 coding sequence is TGTGCCAGCAGCAGAACCCGAGATCCCTACGAGCAGTACTTC. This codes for CASSRTRDPYEQYF.